The clone carrying this TCR beta chain was recorded at least ten times. Its target is unknown. TCRdb independently ran MiXCR on the RT-PCR reads; one entry per CDR3 protein. The sample contains around 200,000 distinct CDR3 sequences, nearly 9.5% of which appear only once. This entry comes from a study of response to subunit inactivated influenza vaccine. General study results and limits: It was the authors' suggestion that each seasonal influenza vaccination recruits few new T cells.

Sequenced here: non-naive T cells sorted from PBMCs, sampled on the day of vaccination. This TCR came from a man aged 45-60 years who received an inactivated influenza vaccine.

CDR3 residues: CASSLDRDYEQFF. The CDR3 DNA follows: TGTGCCAGCAGCTTAGACAGGGATTATGAGCAGTTCTTC. The genes are TRBV7-9 and TRBJ2-1; weak D call: TRBD1 (6 bases). The germline gives CDR1 SEHNR, CDR2 FQNEAQ (reference sequence). The ends were cut back, 1 base at V and 8 bases at J, with 9 bases in the middle. The CDR3 spans 13 residues. Full variable domain (rest looked up from reference TRBV7-9 and TRBJ2-1): DTGVSQNPRHKITKRGQNVTFRCDPISEHNRLYWYRQTLGQGPEFLTYFQNEAQLEKSRLLSDRFSAERPKGSFSTLEIQRTEQGDSAMYLCASSLDRDYEQFFGPGTRLTVL.